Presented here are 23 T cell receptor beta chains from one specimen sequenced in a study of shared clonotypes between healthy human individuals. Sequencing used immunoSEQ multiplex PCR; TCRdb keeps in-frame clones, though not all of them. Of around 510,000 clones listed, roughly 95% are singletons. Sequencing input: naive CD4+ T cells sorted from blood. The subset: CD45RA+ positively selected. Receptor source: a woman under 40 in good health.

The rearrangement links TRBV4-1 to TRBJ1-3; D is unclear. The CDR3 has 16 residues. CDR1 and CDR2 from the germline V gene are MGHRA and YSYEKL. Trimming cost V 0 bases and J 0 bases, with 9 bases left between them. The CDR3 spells CASSQDEGISGNTIYF. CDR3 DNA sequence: TGCGCCAGCAGCCAAGATGAAGGGATCTCTGGAAACACCATATATTTT.

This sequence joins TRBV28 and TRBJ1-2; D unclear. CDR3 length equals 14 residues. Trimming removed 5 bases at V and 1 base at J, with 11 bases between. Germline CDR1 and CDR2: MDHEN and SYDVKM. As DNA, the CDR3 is TGTGCCAGCAGTATTCTCTCGGGTAACTATGGCTACACCTTC. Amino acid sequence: CASSILSGNYGYTF.

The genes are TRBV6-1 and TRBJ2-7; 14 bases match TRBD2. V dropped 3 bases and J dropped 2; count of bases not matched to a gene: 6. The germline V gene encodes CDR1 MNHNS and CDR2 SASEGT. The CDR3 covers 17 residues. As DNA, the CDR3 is TGTGCCAGCAGTGAGACTAGCGGGAGGGTTACAACCTACGAGCAGTACTTC. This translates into CASSETSGRVTTYEQYF.

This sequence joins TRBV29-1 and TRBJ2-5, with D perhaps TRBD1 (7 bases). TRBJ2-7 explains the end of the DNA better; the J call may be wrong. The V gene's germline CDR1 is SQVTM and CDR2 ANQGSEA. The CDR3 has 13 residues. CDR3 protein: CSVGGQRAYEQYF. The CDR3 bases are TGCAGCGTCGGGGGACAGAGAGCCTACGAGCAGTACTTC.

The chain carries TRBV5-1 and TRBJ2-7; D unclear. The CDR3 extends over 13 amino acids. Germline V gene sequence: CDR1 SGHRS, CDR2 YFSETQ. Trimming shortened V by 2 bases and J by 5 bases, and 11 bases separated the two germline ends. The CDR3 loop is CASSLPQEHEQYF. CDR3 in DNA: TGCGCCAGCAGCTTACCTCAGGAACACGAGCAGTACTTC.

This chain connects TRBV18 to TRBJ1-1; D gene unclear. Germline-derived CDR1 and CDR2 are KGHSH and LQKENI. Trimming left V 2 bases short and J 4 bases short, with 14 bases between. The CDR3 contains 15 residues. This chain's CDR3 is CASSPVVGTGTEAFF. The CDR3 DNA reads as TGTGCCAGCTCACCAGTAGTGGGCACGGGCACTGAAGCTTTCTTT.

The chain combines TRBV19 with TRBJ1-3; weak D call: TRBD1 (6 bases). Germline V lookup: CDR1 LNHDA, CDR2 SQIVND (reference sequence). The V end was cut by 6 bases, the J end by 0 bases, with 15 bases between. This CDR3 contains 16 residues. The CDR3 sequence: CASRPHGQNSGNTIYF. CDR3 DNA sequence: TGTGCCAGTAGGCCACACGGACAGAACTCTGGAAACACCATATATTTT.

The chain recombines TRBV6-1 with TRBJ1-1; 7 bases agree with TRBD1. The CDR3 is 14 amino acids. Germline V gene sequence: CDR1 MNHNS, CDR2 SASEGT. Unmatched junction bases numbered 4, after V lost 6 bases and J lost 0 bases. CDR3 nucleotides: TGTGCCAGCAGGGAACAGGGGATGAACACTGAAGCTTTCTTT. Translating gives CASREQGMNTEAFF.

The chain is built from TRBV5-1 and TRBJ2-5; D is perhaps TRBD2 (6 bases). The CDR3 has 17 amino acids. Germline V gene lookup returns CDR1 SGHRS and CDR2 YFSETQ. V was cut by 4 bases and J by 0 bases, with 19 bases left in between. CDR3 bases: TGCGCCAGCAGCCCCATCCCCGGGGGAAACTACCAAGAGACCCAGTACTTC. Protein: CASSPIPGGNYQETQYF. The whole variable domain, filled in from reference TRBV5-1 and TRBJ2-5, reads KAGVTQTPRYLIKTRGQQVTLSCSPISGHRSVSWYQQTPGQGLQFLFEYFSETQRNKGNFPGRFSGRQFSNSRSEMNVSTLELGDSALYLCASSPIPGGNYQETQYFGPGTRLLVL.

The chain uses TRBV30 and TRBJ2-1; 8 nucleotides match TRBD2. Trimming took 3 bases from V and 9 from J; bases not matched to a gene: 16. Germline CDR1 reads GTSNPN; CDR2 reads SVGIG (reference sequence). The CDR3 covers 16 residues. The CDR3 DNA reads TGTGCCTGGAGAATTCTTAGCGGGATGTTCGTGGGTGAGCAGTTCTTC. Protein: CAWRILSGMFVGEQFF.

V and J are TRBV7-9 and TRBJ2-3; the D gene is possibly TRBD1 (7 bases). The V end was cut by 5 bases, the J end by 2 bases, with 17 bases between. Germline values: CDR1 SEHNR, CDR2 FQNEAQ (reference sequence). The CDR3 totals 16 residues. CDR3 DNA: TGTGCCAGCAGCCCGGAGGGACAGTACTTCACAGATACGCAGTATTTT. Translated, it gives CASSPEGQYFTDTQYF.

CDR3 amino acids: CASKRGSGRTLDTIYF. CDR3 bases: TGTGCCAGTAAGAGGGGGAGTGGGCGAACCTTGGACACCATATATTTT. The rearrangement links TRBV19 to TRBJ1-3; the D gene is possibly TRBD1 (6 bases). This CDR3 spans 16 amino acids. Trimming took 7 bases from V and 8 from J, leaving 24 bases between them. Germline-derived CDR1 and CDR2 are LNHDA and SQIVND (reference sequence).

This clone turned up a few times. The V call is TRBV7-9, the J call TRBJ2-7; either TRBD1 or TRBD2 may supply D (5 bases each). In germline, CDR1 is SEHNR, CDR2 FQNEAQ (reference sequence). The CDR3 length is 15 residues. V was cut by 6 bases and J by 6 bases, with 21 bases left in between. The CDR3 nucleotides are TGTGCCAGCAGTCCCTCGGCGACGGGACGATCCGAGCAGTACTTC. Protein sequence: CASSPSATGRSEQYF.

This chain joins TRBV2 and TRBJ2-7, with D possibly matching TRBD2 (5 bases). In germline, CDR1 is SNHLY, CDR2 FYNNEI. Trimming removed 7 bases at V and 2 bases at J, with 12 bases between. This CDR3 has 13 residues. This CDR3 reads CASIEGRAYEQYF. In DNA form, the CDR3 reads TGTGCCAGCATTGAGGGTAGAGCCTACGAGCAGTACTTC.

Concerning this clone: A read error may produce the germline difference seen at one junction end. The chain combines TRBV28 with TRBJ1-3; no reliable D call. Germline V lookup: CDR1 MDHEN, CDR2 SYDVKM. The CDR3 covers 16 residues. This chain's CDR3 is CASSPPGGVSGGSVGF. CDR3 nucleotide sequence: TGTGCCAGCAGTCCCCCGGGTGGGGTATCTGGTGGGTCCGTAGGTTTT.

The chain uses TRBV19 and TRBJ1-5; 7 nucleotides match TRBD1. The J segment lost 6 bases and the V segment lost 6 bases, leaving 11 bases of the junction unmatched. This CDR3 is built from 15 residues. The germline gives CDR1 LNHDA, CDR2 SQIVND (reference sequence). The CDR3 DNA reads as TGTGCCAGTAGCCAAGAGGGACAGAGAACTCAGCCCCAGCATTTT. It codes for CASSQEGQRTQPQHF.

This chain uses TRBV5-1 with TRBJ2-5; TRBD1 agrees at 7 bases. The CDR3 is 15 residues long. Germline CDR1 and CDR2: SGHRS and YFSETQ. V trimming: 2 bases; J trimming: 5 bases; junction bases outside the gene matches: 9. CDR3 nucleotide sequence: TGCGCCAGCAGCTTTCATGGGACAGTTAGGGAGACCCAGTACTTC. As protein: CASSFHGTVRETQYF.

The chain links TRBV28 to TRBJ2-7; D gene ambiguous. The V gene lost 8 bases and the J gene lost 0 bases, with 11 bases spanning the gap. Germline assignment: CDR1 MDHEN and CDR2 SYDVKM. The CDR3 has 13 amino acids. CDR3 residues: CASLSDSSYEQYF. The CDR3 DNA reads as TGTGCCAGCCTAAGTGATAGCTCCTACGAGCAGTACTTC.

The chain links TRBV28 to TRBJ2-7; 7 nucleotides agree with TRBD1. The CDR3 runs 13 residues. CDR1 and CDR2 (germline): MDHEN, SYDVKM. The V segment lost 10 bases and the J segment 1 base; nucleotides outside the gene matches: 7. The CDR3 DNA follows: TGTGCCACTCAACCGGGACAGTCCTACGAGCAGTACTTC. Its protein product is CATQPGQSYEQYF.

The CDR3 bases are TGTGCCAGCAGTTACACAACCGGGCCTACCCGGGATACGCAGTATTTT. Its protein is CASSYTTGPTRDTQYF. The V and J genes are TRBV6-5 and TRBJ2-3; D remains unclear. Deletions cut 2 bases from V and 6 bases from J, with 18 bases between. Per germline, CDR1 MNHEY and CDR2 SVGAGI. This CDR3 contains 16 residues.

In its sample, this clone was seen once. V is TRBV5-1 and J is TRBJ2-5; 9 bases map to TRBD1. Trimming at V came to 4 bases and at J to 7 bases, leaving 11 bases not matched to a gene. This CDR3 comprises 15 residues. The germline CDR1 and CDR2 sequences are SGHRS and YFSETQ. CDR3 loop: CASSTKFTGGGTQYF. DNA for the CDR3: TGCGCCAGCAGCACAAAATTTACAGGGGGCGGGACCCAGTACTTC. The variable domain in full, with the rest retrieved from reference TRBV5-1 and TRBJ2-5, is KAGVTQTPRYLIKTRGQQVTLSCSPISGHRSVSWYQQTPGQGLQFLFEYFSETQRNKGNFPGRFSGRQFSNSRSEMNVSTLELGDSALYLCASSTKFTGGGTQYFGPGTRLLVL.

The CDR3 region has the DNA TGTGCCAGCAGTTCCGACGGAAAGGGTGAAAAACTGTTTTTT. Translation gives CASSSDGKGEKLFF. V usage is TRBV2 and J usage is TRBJ1-4; the D is unclear. CDR3 size: 14 residues. The germline CDR1 and CDR2 sequences are SNHLY and FYNNEI. Deletions cut 5 bases from V and 7 bases from J, with 14 bases between. Complete variable domain (other parts from reference TRBV2 and TRBJ1-4): EPEVTQTPSHQVTQMGQEVILRCVPISNHLYFYWYRQILGQKVEFLVSFYNNEISEKSEIFDDQFSVERPDGSNFTLKIRSTKLEDSAMYFCASSSDGKGEKLFFGSGTQLSVL.

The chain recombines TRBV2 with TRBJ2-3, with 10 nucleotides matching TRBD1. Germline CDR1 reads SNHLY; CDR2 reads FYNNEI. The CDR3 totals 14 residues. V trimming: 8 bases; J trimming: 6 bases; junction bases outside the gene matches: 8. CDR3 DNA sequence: TGTGCCAGCGCCGGGACAGGGGTTGTGGATACGCAGTATTTT. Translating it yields CASAGTGVVDTQYF.